A selection of T cell receptor beta chains follows, all from one sample in a study of blood T cell repertoires in COVID-19. The protocol was immunoSEQ multiplex PCR, while the TCRdb copy is restricted to in-frame clones and leaves out a portion. The sample lists 230,000 or so clones; about 90% were seen once. Sample: peripheral blood. The source is a middle-aged man with active or convalescent COVID-19. Each CDR3 is given with its conserved first and last residue. The order of the fields is D gene, V gene, J gene, clone size, CDR3 DNA, CDR3 protein. The D gene is left open where the match is weak. Expanded clones are given a class, and other clones once, few, many or no size at all.

TRBD1	TRBV4-1	TRBJ1-6	-	TGCGCCAGCAGCCAAGAATCAGTAGGGACAGCTAATTCACCCCTCCACTTT	CASSQESVGTANSPLHF
-	TRBV5-6	TRBJ1-3	-	TGTGCCAGCAGCTTGGGACAGAGAAACACCATATATTTT	CASSLGQRNTIYF
-	TRBV21-1	TRBJ2-7	-	TGTGCCAGCCCCGAGCGCTTCGACGAGCAGTACTTC	CASPERFDEQYF
-	TRBV7-3	TRBJ2-7	-	TGTGCCAGCAGCTTAGGAGGGGCCAGCTCCTACGAGCAGTACTTC	CASSLGGASSYEQYF
-	TRBV6-4	TRBJ1-2	-	TGTGCCAGCAGTGACCGATCATACCCTAACCCCGAAGATGGCTACACCTTC	CASSDRSYPNPEDGYTF
-	TRBV18	TRBJ1-1	-	TGTGCCAGCTCACCACCCCAGGGTAAAGCTTTCTTT	CASSPPQGKAFF
TRBD2	TRBV4-1	TRBJ2-7	-	TGCGCCAGCAGCCAGTCGAGCGGACTAGAACCATACGAGCAGTACTTC	CASSQSSGLEPYEQYF
TRBD1	TRBV7-9	TRBJ2-7	once	TGTGCCAGCAGCCCCCGGGACAGTGCCTACGAGCAGTACTTC	CASSPRDSAYEQYF
-	TRBV30	TRBJ1-2	-	TGTGCCTGGAGTAGGGGAAGTTATGGCTACACCTTC	CAWSRGSYGYTF
-	TRBV13	TRBJ2-7	-	TGTGCCAGCAGCTTCCGGGACTACGAGCAGTACTTC	CASSFRDYEQYF
TRBD1	TRBV12-3/TRBV12-4	TRBJ1-1	-	TGTGCCAGCAGGACAGGGATGACGGCTTTCTTT	CASRTGMTAFF
-	TRBV5-1	TRBJ2-7	-	TGCGCCAGCAGCCCAATCCCCGACAGCTACGAGCAGTACTTC	CASSPIPDSYEQYF
-	TRBV18	TRBJ1-3	many	TGTGCCAGCTCACCGTTTGTAATAATCGACACCATATATTTT	CASSPFVIIDTIYF
TRBD2	TRBV27	TRBJ2-1	-	TGTGCCAGCAGTCCCCCGCGGACTAGCGGGATGGGTAGTGAGCAGTTCTTC	CASSPPRTSGMGSEQFF
-	TRBV5-5	TRBJ2-7	few	TGTGCCAGCAGCGAGCCTCAGGGTGGAGAGCAGTACTTC	CASSEPQGGEQYF
-	TRBV5-5	TRBJ1-2	-	TGTGCCAGCAGCTTCACGACCTTTGAGTATCACGGACAGCTGGATGGCTACACCTTC	CASSFTTFEYHGQLDGYTF
TRBD2	TRBV10-3	TRBJ2-1	-	TGTGCCATCAGTGACCACGGGACTAGCGGCAATGAGCAGTTCTTC	CAISDHGTSGNEQFF
TRBD1	TRBV18	TRBJ1-4	-	TGTGCCAGCTCAATTGGGACAGGGGAAAAACTGTTTTTT	CASSIGTGEKLFF
-	TRBV4-2	TRBJ2-1	-	TGTGCCAGCAGCCAAGAAGCCAGGGGAGTTAGGAATGAGCAGTTCTTC	CASSQEARGVRNEQFF
-	TRBV28	TRBJ2-7	-	TGTGCCAGCAGTCGTCAGGGTATAGGATCCTACGAGCAGTACTTC	CASSRQGIGSYEQYF
TRBD1	TRBV4-2	TRBJ2-7	-	TGTGCCAGCAGCCAAGCGGGACAGGGGGCCGAGCAGTACTTC	CASSQAGQGAEQYF
TRBD1	TRBV28	TRBJ2-1	-	TGTGCCAGCAGCCGGTGGACAGGTGATGAGCAGTTCTTC	CASSRWTGDEQFF
TRBD1	TRBV2	TRBJ1-3	few	TGTGCCAGCAGCCCCGACAGGGCGAGAAACACCATATATTTT	CASSPDRARNTIYF
TRBD1	TRBV29-1	TRBJ2-7	-	TGCAGCGCCCTGGGACAGGCCTACGAGCAGTACTTC	CSALGQAYEQYF
TRBD2	TRBV6-5	TRBJ2-7	-	TGTGCCAGCAGTATGACTAGCGGGCCAGCCTACGAGCAGTACTTC	CASSMTSGPAYEQYF
-	TRBV5-4	TRBJ1-2	-	TGTGCCAGCAGCTCAGGGGACGACAACTATGGCTACACCTTC	CASSSGDDNYGYTF
TRBD2	TRBV11-2	TRBJ2-7	-	TGTGCCAGCAGCTCCTGGGGTAGGGGACTAGCGGCAACCTACGAGCAGTACTTC	CASSSWGRGLAATYEQYF
-	TRBV2	TRBJ1-1	-	TGTGCCAGCAGTCTGACAGTTAACACTGAAGCTTTCTTT	CASSLTVNTEAFF
-	TRBV7-9	TRBJ1-5	few	TGTGCCAGCAGCTTCAGTAGCAATCAGCCCCAGCATTTT	CASSFSSNQPQHF
TRBD2	TRBV5-1	TRBJ2-7	-	TGCGCCAGCAGCTTGACTAGCGGGCACTACGAGCAGTACTTC	CASSLTSGHYEQYF